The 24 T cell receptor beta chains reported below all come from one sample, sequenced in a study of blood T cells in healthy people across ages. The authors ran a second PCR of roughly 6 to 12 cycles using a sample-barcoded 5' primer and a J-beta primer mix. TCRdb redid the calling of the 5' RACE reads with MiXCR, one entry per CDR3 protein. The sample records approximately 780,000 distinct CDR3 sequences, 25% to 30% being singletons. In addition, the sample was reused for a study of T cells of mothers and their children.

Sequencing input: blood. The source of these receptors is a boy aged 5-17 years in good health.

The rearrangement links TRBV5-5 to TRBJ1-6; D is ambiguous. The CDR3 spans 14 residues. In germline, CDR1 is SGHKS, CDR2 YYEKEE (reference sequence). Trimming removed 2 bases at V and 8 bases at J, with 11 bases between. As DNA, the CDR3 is TGTGCCAGCAGCTTCGGCCACCAAGATTCACCCCTCCACTTT. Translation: CASSFGHQDSPLHF.

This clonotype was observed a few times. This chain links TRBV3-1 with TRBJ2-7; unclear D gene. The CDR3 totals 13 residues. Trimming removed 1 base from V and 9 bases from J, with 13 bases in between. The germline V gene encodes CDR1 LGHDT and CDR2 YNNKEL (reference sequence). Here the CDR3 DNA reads TGTGCCAGCAGCCAAGGTCAGGAGTCAGTGCAGTACTTC. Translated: CASSQGQESVQYF.

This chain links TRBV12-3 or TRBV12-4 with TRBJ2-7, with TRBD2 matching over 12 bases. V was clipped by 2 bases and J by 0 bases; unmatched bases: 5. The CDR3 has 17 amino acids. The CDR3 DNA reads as TGTGCCAGCAGTTTAACTAGCGGGGGGCCCAGCTCCTACGAGCAGTACTTC. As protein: CASSLTSGGPSSYEQYF.

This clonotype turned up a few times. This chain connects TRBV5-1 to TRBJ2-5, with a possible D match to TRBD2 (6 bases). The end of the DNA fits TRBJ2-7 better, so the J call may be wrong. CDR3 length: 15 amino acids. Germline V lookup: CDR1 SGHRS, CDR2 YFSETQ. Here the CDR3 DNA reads TGCGCCAGCAGGAGTGGACCCACGCGGGACTACGAGCAGTACTTC. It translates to CASRSGPTRDYEQYF.

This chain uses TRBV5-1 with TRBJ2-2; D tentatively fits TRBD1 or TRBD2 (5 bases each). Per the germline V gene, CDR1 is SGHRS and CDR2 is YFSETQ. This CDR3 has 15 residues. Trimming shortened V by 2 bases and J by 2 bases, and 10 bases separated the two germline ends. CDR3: CASSFGADNTGELFF. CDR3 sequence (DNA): TGCGCCAGCAGCTTCGGGGCGGATAACACCGGGGAGCTGTTTTTT.

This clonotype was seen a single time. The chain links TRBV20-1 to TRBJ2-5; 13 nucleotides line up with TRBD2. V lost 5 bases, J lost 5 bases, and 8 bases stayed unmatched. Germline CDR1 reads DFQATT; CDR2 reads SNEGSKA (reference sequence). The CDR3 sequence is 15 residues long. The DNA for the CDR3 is TGCAGTGCTCGGACTAGCGGGGGTGCCATTGAGACCCAGTACTTC. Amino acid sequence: CSARTSGGAIETQYF.

The CDR3 here is CASSVEAASDTQYF. The CDR3 DNA reads TGTGCCAGCAGCGTAGAGGCGGCGTCGGATACGCAGTATTTT. The rearrangement links TRBV9 to TRBJ2-3; D not certain. V lost 0 bases, J lost 6 bases, and 11 bases lay in between. This CDR3 is built from 14 residues. CDR1 and CDR2 from the germline V gene are SGDLS and YYNGEE.

The CDR3 nucleotides read TGTGCCAGCAGTTCCGTCGCCGGGACAGACTCCTACGAGCAGTACTTC. This codes for CASSSVAGTDSYEQYF. This rearrangement joins TRBV7-9 to TRBJ2-1, with TRBD1 matching 7 bases. The J call may be incorrect, as the DNA end agrees better with TRBJ2-7. This CDR3 contains 16 residues. In germline, CDR1 is SEHNR, CDR2 FQNEAQ (reference sequence).

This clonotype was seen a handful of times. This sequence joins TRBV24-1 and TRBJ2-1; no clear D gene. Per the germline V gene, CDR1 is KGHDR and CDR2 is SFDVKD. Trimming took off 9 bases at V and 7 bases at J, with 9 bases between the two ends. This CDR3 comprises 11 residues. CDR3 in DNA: TGTGCCACCGCAGCTGGGAATGAGCAGTTCTTC. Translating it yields CATAAGNEQFF.

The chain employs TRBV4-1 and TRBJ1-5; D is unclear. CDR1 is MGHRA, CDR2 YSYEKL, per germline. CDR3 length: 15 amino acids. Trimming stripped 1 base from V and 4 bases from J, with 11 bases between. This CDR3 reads CASSQAYGRNQPQHF. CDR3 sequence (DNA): TGCGCCAGCAGCCAAGCTTACGGGAGAAATCAGCCCCAGCATTTT.

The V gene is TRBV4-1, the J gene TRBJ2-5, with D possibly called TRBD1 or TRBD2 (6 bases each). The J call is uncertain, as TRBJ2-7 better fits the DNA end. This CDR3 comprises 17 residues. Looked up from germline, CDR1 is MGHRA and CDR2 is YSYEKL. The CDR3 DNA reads TGCGCCAGCAGCCAAGATTACCGGGGGCGACGTCCCTACGAGCAGTACTTC. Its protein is CASSQDYRGRRPYEQYF.

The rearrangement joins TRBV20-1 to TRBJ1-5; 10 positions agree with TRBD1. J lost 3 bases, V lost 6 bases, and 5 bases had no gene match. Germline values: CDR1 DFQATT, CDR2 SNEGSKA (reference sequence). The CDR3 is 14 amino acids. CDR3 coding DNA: TGCAGTGCCCGGGACAGGGGTAACAATCAGCCCCAGCATTTT. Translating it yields CSARDRGNNQPQHF.

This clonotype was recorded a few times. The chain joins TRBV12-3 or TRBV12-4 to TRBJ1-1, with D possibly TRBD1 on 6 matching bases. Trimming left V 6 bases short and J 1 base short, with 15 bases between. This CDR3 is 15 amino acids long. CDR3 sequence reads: CASSNRQDTNTEAFF. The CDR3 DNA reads TGTGCCAGCAGCAACCGACAGGATACGAACACTGAAGCTTTCTTT.

This chain's CDR3 is CASSQGGQGVGDSQYF. CDR3 DNA sequence: TGCGCCAGCAGCCAAGGAGGTCAAGGAGTGGGGGATTCGCAGTATTTT. The chain combines TRBV4-1 with TRBJ2-3; the D gene could be TRBD1 or TRBD2 (5 bases each). The CDR3 runs to 16 residues. Germline V CDR1 and CDR2: MGHRA, YSYEKL. V shed 1 base and J shed 10 bases, with 21 bases lying between them.

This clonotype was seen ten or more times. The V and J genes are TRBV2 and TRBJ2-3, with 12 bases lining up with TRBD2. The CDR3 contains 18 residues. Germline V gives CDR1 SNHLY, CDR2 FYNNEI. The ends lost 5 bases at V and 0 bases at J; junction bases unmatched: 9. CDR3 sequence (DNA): TGTGCCAGCAGTCCTCTAGCGGGGGGGCCTACTAGCACAGATACGCAGTATTTT. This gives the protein CASSPLAGGPTSTDTQYF. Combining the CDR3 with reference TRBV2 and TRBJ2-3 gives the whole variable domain EPEVTQTPSHQVTQMGQEVILRCVPISNHLYFYWYRQILGQKVEFLVSFYNNEISEKSEIFDDQFSVERPDGSNFTLKIRSTKLEDSAMYFCASSPLAGGPTSTDTQYFGPGTRLTVL.

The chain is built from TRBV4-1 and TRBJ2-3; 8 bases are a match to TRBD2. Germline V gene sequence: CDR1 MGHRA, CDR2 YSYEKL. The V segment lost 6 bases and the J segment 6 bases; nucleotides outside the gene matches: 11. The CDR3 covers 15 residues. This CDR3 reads CASRQRGLAWDTQYF. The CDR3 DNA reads TGCGCCAGCAGACAGCGGGGGTTAGCTTGGGATACGCAGTATTTT.

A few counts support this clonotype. This chain's CDR3 is CATSIEYKSYNEQFF. For the CDR3, the DNA is TGTGCCACCAGCATAGAGTACAAGAGCTACAATGAGCAGTTCTTC. The rearrangement uses TRBV15 and TRBJ2-1, with no clear D. CDR1 and CDR2 (germline): LNHNV, YYDKDF (reference sequence). Trimming left V 4 bases short and J 3 bases short, with 13 bases between. The CDR3 runs 15 residues. The entire variable domain, with the rest obtained from reference TRBV15 and TRBJ2-1, is as follows: DAMVIQNPRYQVTQFGKPVTLSCSQTLNHNVMYWYQQKSSQAPKLLFHYYDKDFNNEADTPDNFQSRRPNTSFCFLDIRSPGLGDTAMYLCATSIEYKSYNEQFFGPGTRLTVL.

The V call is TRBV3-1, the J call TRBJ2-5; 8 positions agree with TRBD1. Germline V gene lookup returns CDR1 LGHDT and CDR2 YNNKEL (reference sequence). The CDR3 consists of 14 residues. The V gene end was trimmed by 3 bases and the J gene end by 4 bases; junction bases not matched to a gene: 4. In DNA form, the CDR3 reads TGTGCCAGCAGCCACATCGACAGGGGAGAGACCCAGTACTTC. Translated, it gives CASSHIDRGETQYF.

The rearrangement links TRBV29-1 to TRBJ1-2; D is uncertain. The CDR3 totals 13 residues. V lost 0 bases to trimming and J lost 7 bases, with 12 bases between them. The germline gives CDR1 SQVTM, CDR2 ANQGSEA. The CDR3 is CSVEDPVRSGYTF. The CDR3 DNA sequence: TGCAGCGTTGAAGATCCGGTCCGGTCTGGCTACACCTTC.

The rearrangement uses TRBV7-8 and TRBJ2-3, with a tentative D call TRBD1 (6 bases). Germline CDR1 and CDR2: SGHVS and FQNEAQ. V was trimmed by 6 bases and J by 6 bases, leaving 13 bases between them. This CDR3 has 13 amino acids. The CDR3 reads CASSSARGDTQYF. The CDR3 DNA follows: TGTGCCAGCAGTTCAGCGAGGGGGGATACGCAGTATTTT.

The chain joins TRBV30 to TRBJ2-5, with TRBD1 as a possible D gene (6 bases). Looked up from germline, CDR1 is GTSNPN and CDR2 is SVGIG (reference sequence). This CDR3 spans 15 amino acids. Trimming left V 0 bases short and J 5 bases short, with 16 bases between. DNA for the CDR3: TGTGCCTGGAGTGTACCGCACAGGGCCGTGGAGACCCAGTACTTC. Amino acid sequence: CAWSVPHRAVETQYF.

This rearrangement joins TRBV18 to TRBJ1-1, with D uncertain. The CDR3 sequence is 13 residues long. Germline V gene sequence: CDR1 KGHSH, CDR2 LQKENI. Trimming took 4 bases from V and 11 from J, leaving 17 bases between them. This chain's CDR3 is CASSLDGPPGAFF. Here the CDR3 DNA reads TGTGCCAGCTCACTAGACGGGCCCCCCGGGGCTTTCTTT.

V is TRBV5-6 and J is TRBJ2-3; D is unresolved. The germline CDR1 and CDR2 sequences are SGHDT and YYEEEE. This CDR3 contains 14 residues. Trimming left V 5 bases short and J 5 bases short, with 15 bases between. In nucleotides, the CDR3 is TGTGCCAGCAGACCTTCTTTACCCGGAGATACGCAGTATTTT. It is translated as CASRPSLPGDTQYF.

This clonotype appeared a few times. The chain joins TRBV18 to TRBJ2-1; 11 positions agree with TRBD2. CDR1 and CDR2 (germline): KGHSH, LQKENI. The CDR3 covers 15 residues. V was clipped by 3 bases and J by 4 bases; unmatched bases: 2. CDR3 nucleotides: TGTGCCAGCTCACCTAGCGGGGGGGAATACAATGAGCAGTTCTTC. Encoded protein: CASSPSGGEYNEQFF.